The 8 T cell receptor beta chains below come from one sample, sequenced in a study of T-cell memory formation after mild COVID-19. TCRdb used MiXCR to reprocess the 5' RACE reads, holding one entry per CDR3 protein. The data contain nearly 200,000 distinct CDR3 sequences, about 18% of them singletons. The specimen was PBMCs or a T cell subset sorted from them (not recorded which). The receptors originated from an adult woman who had mild COVID-19 (a few samples of this study predate the infection). Cell type and time point are not known.

Ten or more counts support this clonotype. The genes are TRBV12-3 or TRBV12-4 and TRBJ2-7, with 8 bases that match TRBD1. The CDR3 loop spans 13 amino acids. V was clipped by 6 bases and J by 2 bases; unmatched bases: 3. The CDR3 loop reads CASSLQGAYEQYF. DNA of the CDR3: TGTGCCAGCAGCTTACAGGGGGCCTACGAGCAGTACTTC.

This chain uses TRBV18 with TRBJ2-7, with D perhaps being TRBD1 or TRBD2 (6 bases each). The CDR3 is 14 residues long. The germline CDR1 and CDR2 sequences are KGHSH and LQKENI. The germline V and J ends were trimmed by 3 bases and 2 bases, with 11 bases remaining between them. CDR3 in amino acids: CASSPSGAAYEQYF. In nucleotides, the CDR3 is TGTGCCAGCTCACCGTCGGGGGCAGCCTACGAGCAGTACTTC. The full variable domain, its missing parts supplied by reference TRBV18 and TRBJ2-7, is NAGVMQNPRHLVRRRGQEARLRCSPMKGHSHVYWYRQLPEEGLKFMVYLQKENIIDESGMPKERFSAEFPKEGPSILRIQQVVRGDSAAYFCASSPSGAAYEQYFGPGTRLTVT.

The chain employs TRBV7-9 and TRBJ2-4; TRBD2 matches at 7 bases. Germline V gives CDR1 SEHNR, CDR2 FQNEAQ (reference sequence). The CDR3 covers 15 residues. V dropped 3 bases and J dropped 2; count of bases not matched to a gene: 4. The CDR3: CASSFPSGTKNIQYF. The CDR3 coding sequence is TGTGCCAGCAGCTTCCCCAGCGGGACCAAAAACATTCAGTACTTC.

This clonotype was picked up a small number of times. The chain has TRBV12-3 or TRBV12-4 and TRBJ1-1; D may be TRBD1 (5 bases). V lost 3 bases, J lost 5 bases, and 10 bases lay in between. The CDR3 has 13 residues. CDR3 nucleotide sequence: TGTGCCAGCAGTTTGGGGACCCGGACTGAAGCTTTCTTT. Translating it yields CASSLGTRTEAFF.

The chain recombines TRBV15 with TRBJ2-5, with 8 bases that match TRBD1. Per the germline V gene, CDR1 is LNHNV and CDR2 is YYDKDF (reference sequence). The CDR3 loop spans 17 amino acids. V gave up 1 base and J gave up 2 bases; unmatched junction bases: 9. The CDR3: CATSRVGTGLRQETQYF. As DNA, the CDR3 is TGTGCCACCAGCAGAGTGGGGACAGGCCTTCGACAAGAGACCCAGTACTTC.

This clonotype came up many times. The J gene is TRBJ2-1, the V gene TRBV7-8, with D tentatively TRBD2 (5 bases). The germline V gene has CDR1 SGHVS and CDR2 FQNEAQ. The CDR3 spans 18 residues. Trimming removed 1 base from V and 3 bases from J, with 19 bases in between. CDR3 DNA sequence: TGTGCCAGCAGCTTAGGGATCGGGATAGGACCTCTCTACAATGAGCAGTTCTTC. It yields the protein CASSLGIGIGPLYNEQFF.

In this sample, this clonotype turned up a few times. The chain carries TRBV25-1 and TRBJ2-1; 8 bases fit TRBD2. The CDR3 contains 13 residues. Trimming at V came to 6 bases and at J to 6 bases, leaving 4 bases not matched to a gene. CDR1 and CDR2 from the germline V gene are MGHDK and SYGVNS. In DNA form, the CDR3 reads TGTGCCAGCAGAAGGCTAGCGGGCAATGAGCAGTTCTTC. As protein: CASRRLAGNEQFF.

This rearrangement joins TRBV2 to TRBJ2-5; possibly TRBD1 for D (5 bases). The CDR3 extends over 12 amino acids. The V gene's germline CDR1 is SNHLY and CDR2 FYNNEI. The V end lost 11 bases, the J end lost 5 bases, and 15 bases lay between the germline ends. The CDR3 is CAGTWQGETQYF. The CDR3 bases are TGTGCCGGCACGTGGCAGGGTGAGACCCAGTACTTC.